Included here is one T cell receptor (beta chain) sequence, with context. Its antigen is undetermined. Only in-frame clones appear in the TCRdb table, and some are missing; sequencing was by immunoSEQ multiplex PCR. The sample includes around 54,000 clones, approximately 87% of them seen just once. This CDR3 region has 14 residues. Trimming took 3 bases from V and 5 from J, leaving 15 bases between them. Per the germline V gene, CDR1 is SGDLS and CDR2 is YYNGEE. The entry originates in a study of a mutant IDH1 vaccine in newly diagnosed glioma. About the research overall: Treated individuals were 62.5% male and approximately 40% female, averaging about 37 years of age. Whole-study results and caveats: Patients mounted vaccine-induced immune responses in approximately 93% of cases. Alterations occurring in top peripheral T cell clonotypes seemed unrelated to pseudoprogression.

As to time point: week 35, safety follow-up. Every vaccine dose comprised 300 ug of mutant IDH1 20-mer peptide plus topical imiquimod. The sample was PBMCs, taken from a glioma patient whose treatment included an IDH1 peptide vaccine. The chain joins TRBV9 to TRBJ2-7, with TRBD2 as a possible D gene (5 bases). This receptor was taken from a man aged 35 to 55 with glioma. DNA for the CDR3: TGTGCCAGCAGCGGCGGTGGAGGCCGCGACGAGCAGTACTTC. It specifies CASSGGGGRDEQYF.